The 5 T cell receptor beta chains in this list originate from one sample, sequenced in a study of cytomegalovirus exposure and HLA in healthy donors. The PCR used 60 Vbeta and 13 Jbeta primers. The method was immunoSEQ multiplex PCR; TCRdb's version includes in-frame clones alone and lacks a portion of them. The sample consists of about 200,000 clones, around 80% of them appearing once. The sample comprised PBMCs. Source of these receptors: a man aged 30 to 39 in good health and CMV-seronegative.

The rearrangement joins TRBV28 to TRBJ1-4; a possible D gene is TRBD1 (5 bases). Trimming removed 3 bases at V and 6 bases at J, with 14 bases between. The CDR3 totals 15 residues. Germline V gives CDR1 MDHEN, CDR2 SYDVKM. The CDR3 region has the DNA TGTGCCAGCAGTTTGCCCGGGGGTAGCTATGAAAAACTGTTTTTT. Translation gives CASSLPGGSYEKLFF.

This clone appeared a few times. The rearrangement links TRBV18 to TRBJ1-2, with 11 bases that match TRBD1. In germline, CDR1 is KGHSH, CDR2 LQKENI. The CDR3 contains 14 residues. V lost 3 bases and J lost 6; bases outside the gene matches: 3. The CDR3 nucleotides read TGTGCCAGCTCACCCCGGGGACAGGGGGATGGCTACACCTTC. Translation gives CASSPRGQGDGYTF.

The rearrangement joins TRBV5-1 to TRBJ2-7; the match to TRBD2 covers 10 bases. The germline V gene encodes CDR1 SGHRS and CDR2 YFSETQ. The CDR3 consists of 15 residues. The V and J ends lost 0 bases and 2 bases, in that order; junction bases with no gene match: 2. The CDR3 coding sequence is TGCGCCAGCAGCTTGGATACTAGCGGGACCTACGAGCAGTACTTC. Amino acids: CASSLDTSGTYEQYF.

This chain joins TRBV6-5 and TRBJ2-7, with TRBD2 matching 10 bases. From germline, CDR1 is MNHEY and CDR2 SVGAGI. The CDR3 length is 13 residues. J gave up 3 bases and V 11 bases, and 7 bases lay outside the gene matches. The CDR3 DNA is TGTGCCGCGCGGACTAGCGGTAACTACGAGCAGTACTTC. Its protein is CAARTSGNYEQYF.

The chain is built from TRBV28 and TRBJ2-7, with 9 positions matching TRBD2. The CDR3 spans 13 residues. The V and J ends lost 10 bases and 3 bases, in that order; junction bases with no gene match: 7. Germline V lookup: CDR1 MDHEN, CDR2 SYDVKM. The DNA for the CDR3 is TGTGCCACCACCGGGACTAGCTTCTACGAGCAGTACTTC. It codes for CATTGTSFYEQYF.